The clone carrying this TCR beta chain was counted at least ten times. Amplification of TCR beta CDR3 regions used RNA as the template. Carried out on the TCR CDR3, a first-round RT-PCR used the HTBI primer set. One entry per CDR3 protein results from TCRdb running MiXCR on the multiplex PCR reads. The sample holds about 250,000 distinct CDR3 sequences, about 20% seen once. This entry is derived from a study of T cells in Graves' hyperthyroidism and ophthalmopathy. This CDR3 is 13 amino acids long. Trimming took off 5 bases at V and 5 bases at J, with 10 bases between the two ends. Germline V lookup: CDR1 SGHAT, CDR2 FQDESV (reference sequence).

The V and J genes are TRBV11-1 and TRBJ2-1, with TRBD2 as a possible D gene (5 bases). The receptor was isolated from a man in his thirties or forties with Graves' ophthalmopathy. The sequenced material came from blood. The CDR3 DNA is TGTGCCAGCAGCCGCCGGGAAAACAATGAGCAGTTCTTC. Amino acid sequence: CASSRRENNEQFF.